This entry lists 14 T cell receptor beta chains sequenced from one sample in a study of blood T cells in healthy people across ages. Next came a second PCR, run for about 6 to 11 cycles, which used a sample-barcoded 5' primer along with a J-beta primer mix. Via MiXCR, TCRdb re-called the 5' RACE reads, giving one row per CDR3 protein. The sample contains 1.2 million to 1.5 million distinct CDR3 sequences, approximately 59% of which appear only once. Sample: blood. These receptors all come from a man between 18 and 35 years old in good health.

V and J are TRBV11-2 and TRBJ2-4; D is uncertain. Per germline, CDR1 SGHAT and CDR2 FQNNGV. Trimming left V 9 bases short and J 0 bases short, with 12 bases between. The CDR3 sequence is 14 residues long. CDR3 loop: CASRRILAKNIQYF. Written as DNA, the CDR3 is TGTGCCAGTAGGCGAATACTAGCCAAAAACATTCAGTACTTC.

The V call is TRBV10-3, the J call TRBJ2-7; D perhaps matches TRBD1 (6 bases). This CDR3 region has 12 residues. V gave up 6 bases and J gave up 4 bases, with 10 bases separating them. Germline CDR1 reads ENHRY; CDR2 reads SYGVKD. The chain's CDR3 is CAIRDSLYEQYF. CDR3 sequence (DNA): TGTGCCATCAGGGACAGTTTATACGAGCAGTACTTC.

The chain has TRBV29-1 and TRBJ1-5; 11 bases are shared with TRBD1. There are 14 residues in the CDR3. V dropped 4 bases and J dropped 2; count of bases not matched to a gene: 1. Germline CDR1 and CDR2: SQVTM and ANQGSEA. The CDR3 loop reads CSVGTGGRNQPQHF. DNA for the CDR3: TGCAGCGTTGGGACAGGGGGCCGCAATCAGCCCCAGCATTTT.

Here the CDR3 reads CASSQSTIGNTIYF. The CDR3 DNA sequence: TGCGCCAGCAGCCAGAGCACAATCGGAAACACCATATATTTT. The rearrangement uses TRBV4-3 and TRBJ1-3; no clear D gene. Germline V gene sequence: CDR1 LGHNA, CDR2 YSLEER. With 3 bases removed from V and 4 bases from J, the gap between germline ends came to 10 bases. This CDR3 is built from 14 residues.

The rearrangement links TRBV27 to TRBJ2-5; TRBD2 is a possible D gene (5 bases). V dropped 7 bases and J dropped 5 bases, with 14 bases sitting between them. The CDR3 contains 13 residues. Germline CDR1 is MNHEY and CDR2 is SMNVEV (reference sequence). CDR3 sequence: CASMDSLGETQYF. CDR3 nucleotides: TGTGCCAGCATGGACTCCCTCGGGGAGACCCAGTACTTC.

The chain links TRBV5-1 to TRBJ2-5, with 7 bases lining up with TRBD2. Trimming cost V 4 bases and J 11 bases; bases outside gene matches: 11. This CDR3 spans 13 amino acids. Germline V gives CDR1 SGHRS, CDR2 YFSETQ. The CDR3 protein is CASSQTSLNEQYF. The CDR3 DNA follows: TGCGCCAGCAGCCAGACTAGCCTCAATGAGCAGTACTTC. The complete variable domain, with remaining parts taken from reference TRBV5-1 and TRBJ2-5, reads KAGVTQTPRYLIKTRGQQVTLSCSPISGHRSVSWYQQTPGQGLQFLFEYFSETQRNKGNFPGRFSGRQFSNSRSEMNVSTLELGDSALYLCASSQTSLNEQYFGPGTRLLVL.

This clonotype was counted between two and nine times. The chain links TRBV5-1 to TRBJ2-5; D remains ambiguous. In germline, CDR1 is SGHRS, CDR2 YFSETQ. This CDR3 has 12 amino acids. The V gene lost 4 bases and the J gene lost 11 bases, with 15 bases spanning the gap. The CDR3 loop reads CASSPPGNEQYF. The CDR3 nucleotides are TGCGCCAGCAGCCCCCCAGGCAATGAGCAGTACTTC.

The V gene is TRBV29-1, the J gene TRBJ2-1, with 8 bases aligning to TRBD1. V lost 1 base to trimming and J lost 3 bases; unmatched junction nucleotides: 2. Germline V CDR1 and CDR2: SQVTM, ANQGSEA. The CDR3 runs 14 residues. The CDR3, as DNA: TGCAGCGTTGAAGGGGGGACAGGCTACAATGAGCAGTTCTTC. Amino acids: CSVEGGTGYNEQFF.

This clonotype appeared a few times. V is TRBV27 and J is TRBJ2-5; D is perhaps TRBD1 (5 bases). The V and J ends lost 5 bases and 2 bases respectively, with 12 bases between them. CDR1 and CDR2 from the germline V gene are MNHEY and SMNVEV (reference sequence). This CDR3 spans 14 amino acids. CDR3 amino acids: CASSITGTQETQYF. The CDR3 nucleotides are TGTGCCAGCAGTATCACAGGAACTCAAGAGACCCAGTACTTC.

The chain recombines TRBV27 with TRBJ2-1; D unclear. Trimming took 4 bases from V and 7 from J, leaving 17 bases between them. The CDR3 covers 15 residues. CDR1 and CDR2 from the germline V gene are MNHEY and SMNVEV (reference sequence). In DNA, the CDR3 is TGTGCCAGCAGTTGTCTCGCGAGGCTAGGGAATGAGCAGTTCTTC. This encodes CASSCLARLGNEQFF.

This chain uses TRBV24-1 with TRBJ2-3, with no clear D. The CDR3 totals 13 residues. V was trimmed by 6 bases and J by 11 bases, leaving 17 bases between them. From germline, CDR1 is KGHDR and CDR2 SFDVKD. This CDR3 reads CATSPTNTYKQYF. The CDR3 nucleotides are TGTGCCACCAGTCCTACAAACACATATAAGCAGTATTTT.

For the CDR3, the DNA is TGCGCCAGCAGCCAAGGACAGTCTCTTGAAGCTTTCTTT. This translates into CASSQGQSLEAFF. V is TRBV4-1 and J is TRBJ1-1; the D gene is possibly TRBD1 (5 bases). V was pared by 1 base and J by 7 bases, with 10 bases between. This CDR3 is 13 amino acids long. Germline CDR1 reads MGHRA; CDR2 reads YSYEKL.

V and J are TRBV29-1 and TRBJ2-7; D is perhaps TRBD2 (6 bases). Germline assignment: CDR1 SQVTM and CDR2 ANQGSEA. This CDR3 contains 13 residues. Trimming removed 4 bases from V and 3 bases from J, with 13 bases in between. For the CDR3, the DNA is TGCAGCGTTGTTGTCGGAGGGGACTACGAGCAGTACTTC. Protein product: CSVVVGGDYEQYF.

The CDR3 loop is CASSNRGQGDDGYTF. The CDR3 DNA follows: TGTGCCAGCAGTAACCGGGGACAGGGAGACGATGGCTACACCTTC. This chain connects TRBV12-3 or TRBV12-4 to TRBJ1-2; 9 bases align to TRBD1. V lost 5 bases, J lost 6 bases, and 10 bases stayed unmatched. The length of the CDR3 is 15 residues.